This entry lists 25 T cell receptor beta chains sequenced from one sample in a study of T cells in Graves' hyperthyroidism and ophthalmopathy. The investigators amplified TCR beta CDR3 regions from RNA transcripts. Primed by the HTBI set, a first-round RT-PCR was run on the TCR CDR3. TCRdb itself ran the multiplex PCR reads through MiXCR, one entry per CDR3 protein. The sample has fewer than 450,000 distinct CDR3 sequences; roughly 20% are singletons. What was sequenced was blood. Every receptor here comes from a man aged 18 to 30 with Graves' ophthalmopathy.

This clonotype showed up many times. The CDR3: CASSPGQRDAGELFF. The CDR3 DNA sequence: TGTGCCAGCAGTCCGGGACAAAGGGATGCCGGGGAGCTGTTTTTT. The chain has TRBV28 and TRBJ2-2, with D tentatively TRBD1 (6 bases). In germline, CDR1 is MDHEN, CDR2 SYDVKM. This CDR3 is 15 amino acids long. Trimming took off 5 bases at V and 6 bases at J, with 16 bases between the two ends.

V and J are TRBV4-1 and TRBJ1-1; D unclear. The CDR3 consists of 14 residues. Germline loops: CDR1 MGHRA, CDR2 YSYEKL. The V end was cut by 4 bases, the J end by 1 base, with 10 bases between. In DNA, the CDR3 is TGCGCCAGCAGCCCGCTCCCATGGAACACTGAAGCTTTCTTT. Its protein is CASSPLPWNTEAFF.

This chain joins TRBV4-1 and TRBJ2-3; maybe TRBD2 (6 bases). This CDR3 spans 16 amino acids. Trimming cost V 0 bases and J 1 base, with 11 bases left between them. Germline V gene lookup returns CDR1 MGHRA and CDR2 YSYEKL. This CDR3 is CASSQDVRGGTDTQYF. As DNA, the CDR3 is TGCGCCAGCAGCCAAGATGTGCGGGGAGGCACAGATACGCAGTATTTT.

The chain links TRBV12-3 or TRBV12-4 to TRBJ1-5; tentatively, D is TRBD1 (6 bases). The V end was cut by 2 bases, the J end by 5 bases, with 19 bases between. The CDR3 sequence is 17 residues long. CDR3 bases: TGTGCCAGCAGTTTAATTACAGGGTGGCGCGGAGATCAGCCCCAGCATTTT. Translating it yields CASSLITGWRGDQPQHF.

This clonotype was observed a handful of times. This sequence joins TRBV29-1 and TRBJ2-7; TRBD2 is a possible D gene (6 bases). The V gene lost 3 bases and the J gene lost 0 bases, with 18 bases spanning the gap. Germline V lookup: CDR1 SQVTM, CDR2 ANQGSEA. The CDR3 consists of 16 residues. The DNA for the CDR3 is TGCAGCGTTGAGGGTGGGGAGGAACGGTCCTCCTACGAGCAGTACTTC. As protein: CSVEGGEERSSYEQYF.

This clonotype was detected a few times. The CDR3: CAISRDSLSGNTIYF. The DNA of the CDR3 is TGTGCCATCAGCCGGGACTCCCTCTCTGGAAACACCATATATTTT. The chain carries TRBV10-3 and TRBJ1-3; possibly TRBD1 for D (5 bases). CDR1 is ENHRY and CDR2 is SYGVKD in the germline V gene. V shed 6 bases and J shed 0 bases, with 12 bases lying between them. The CDR3 loop spans 15 amino acids.

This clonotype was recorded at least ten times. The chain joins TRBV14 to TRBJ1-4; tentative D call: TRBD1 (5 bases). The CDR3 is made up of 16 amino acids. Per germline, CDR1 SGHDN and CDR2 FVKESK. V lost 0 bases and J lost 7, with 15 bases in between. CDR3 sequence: CASSQERGVRSEKLFF. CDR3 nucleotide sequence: TGTGCCAGCAGCCAAGAAAGGGGCGTAAGGAGTGAAAAACTGTTTTTT.

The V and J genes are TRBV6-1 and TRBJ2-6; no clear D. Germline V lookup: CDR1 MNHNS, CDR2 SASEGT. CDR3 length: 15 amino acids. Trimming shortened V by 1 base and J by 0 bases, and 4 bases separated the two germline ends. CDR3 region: CASSEDSSGANVLTF. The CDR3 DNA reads TGTGCCAGCAGTGAAGACAGCTCTGGGGCCAACGTCCTGACTTTC.

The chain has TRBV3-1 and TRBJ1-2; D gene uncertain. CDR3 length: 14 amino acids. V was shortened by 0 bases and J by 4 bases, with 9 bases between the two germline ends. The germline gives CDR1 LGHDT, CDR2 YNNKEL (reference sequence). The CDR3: CASSQDKGGYGYTF. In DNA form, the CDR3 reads TGTGCCAGCAGCCAAGATAAGGGCGGCTATGGCTACACCTTC.

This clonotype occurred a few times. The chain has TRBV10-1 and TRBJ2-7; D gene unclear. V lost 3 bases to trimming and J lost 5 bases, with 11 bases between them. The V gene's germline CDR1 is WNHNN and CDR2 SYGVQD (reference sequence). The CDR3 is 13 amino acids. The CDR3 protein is CASSENGLDEQYF. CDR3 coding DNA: TGCGCCAGCAGTGAAAATGGCTTGGACGAGCAGTACTTC.

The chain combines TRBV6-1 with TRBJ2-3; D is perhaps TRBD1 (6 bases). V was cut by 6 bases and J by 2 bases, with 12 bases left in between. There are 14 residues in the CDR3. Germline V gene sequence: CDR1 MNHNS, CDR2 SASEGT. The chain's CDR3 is CASRTGYSTDTQYF. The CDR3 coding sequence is TGTGCCAGCAGGACAGGTTACTCCACAGATACGCAGTATTTT.

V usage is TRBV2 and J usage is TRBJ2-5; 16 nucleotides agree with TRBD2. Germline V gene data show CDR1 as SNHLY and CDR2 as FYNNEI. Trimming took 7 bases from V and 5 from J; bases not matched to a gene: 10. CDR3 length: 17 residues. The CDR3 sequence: CASMGLAGGPMEETQYF. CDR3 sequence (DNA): TGTGCCAGCATGGGACTAGCGGGGGGGCCCATGGAGGAGACCCAGTACTTC.

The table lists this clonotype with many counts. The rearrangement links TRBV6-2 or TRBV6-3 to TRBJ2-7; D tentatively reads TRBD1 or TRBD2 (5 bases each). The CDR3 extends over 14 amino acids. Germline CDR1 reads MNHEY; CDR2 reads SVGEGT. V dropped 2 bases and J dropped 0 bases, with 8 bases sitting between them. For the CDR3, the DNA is TGTGCCAGCAGTTACGAGGGGAGCTCCTACGAGCAGTACTTC. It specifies CASSYEGSSYEQYF.

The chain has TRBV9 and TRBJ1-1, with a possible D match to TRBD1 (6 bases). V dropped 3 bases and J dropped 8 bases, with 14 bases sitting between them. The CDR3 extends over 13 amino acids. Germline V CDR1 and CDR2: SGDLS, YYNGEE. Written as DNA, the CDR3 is TGTGCCAGCAGCGGGTCCGGGGGCGAGGAAGCTTTCTTT. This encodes CASSGSGGEEAFF. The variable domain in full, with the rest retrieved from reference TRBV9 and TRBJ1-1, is DSGVTQTPKHLITATGQRVTLRCSPRSGDLSVYWYQQSLDQGLQFLIQYYNGEERAKGNILERFSAQQFPDLHSELNLSSLELGDSALYFCASSGSGGEEAFFGQGTRLTVV.

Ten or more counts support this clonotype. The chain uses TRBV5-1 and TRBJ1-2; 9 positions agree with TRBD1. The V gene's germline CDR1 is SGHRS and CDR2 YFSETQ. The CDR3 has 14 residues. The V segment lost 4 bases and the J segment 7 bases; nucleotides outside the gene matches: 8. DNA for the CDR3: TGCGCCAGCAGCCGCCAACAGGGGGCCGGTGGCTACACCTTC. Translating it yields CASSRQQGAGGYTF.

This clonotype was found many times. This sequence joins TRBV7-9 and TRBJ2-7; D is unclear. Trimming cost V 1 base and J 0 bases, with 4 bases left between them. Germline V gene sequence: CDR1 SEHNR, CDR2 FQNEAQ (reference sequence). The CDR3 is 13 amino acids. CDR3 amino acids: CASSLELSYEQYF. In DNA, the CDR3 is TGTGCCAGCAGCTTAGAACTCTCCTACGAGCAGTACTTC.

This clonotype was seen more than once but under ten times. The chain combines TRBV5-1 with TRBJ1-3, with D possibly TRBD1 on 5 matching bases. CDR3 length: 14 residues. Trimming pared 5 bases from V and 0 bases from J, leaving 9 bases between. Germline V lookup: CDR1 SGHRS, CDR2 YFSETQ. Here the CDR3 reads CASRVGDSGNTIYF. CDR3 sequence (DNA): TGCGCCAGCAGAGTAGGGGACTCTGGAAACACCATATATTTT.

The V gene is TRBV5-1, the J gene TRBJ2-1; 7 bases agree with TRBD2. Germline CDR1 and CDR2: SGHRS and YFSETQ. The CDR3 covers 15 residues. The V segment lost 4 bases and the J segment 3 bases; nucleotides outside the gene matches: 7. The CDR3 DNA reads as TGCGCCAGCAGCAGGGACGGGACTAACTACAATGAGCAGTTCTTC. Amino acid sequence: CASSRDGTNYNEQFF.

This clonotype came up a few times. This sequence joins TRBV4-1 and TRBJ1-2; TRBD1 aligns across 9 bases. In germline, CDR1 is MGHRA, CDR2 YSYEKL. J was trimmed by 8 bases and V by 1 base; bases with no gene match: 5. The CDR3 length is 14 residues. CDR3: CASSQGTGAGGYTF. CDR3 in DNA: TGCGCCAGCAGCCAAGGGACAGGGGCTGGAGGCTACACCTTC.

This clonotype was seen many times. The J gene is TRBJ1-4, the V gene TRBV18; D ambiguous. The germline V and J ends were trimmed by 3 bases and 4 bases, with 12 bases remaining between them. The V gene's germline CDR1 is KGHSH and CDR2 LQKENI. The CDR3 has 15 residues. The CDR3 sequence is CASSPGEAGNEKLFF. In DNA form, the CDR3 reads TGTGCCAGCTCACCTGGCGAAGCCGGTAATGAAAAACTGTTTTTT.

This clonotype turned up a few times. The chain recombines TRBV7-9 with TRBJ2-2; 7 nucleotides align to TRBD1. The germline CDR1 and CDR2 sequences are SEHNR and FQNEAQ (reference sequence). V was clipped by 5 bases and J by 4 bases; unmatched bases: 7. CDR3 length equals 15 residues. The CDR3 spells CASSVRQGSTGELFF. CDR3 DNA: TGTGCCAGCAGCGTAAGACAGGGCTCCACCGGGGAGCTGTTTTTT.

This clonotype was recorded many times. The CDR3 here is CSAQGGNTEAFF. The CDR3, as DNA: TGCAGTGCTCAGGGGGGGAACACTGAAGCTTTCTTT. This chain joins TRBV20-1 and TRBJ1-1; 7 bases match TRBD1. Germline lookup yields CDR1 DFQATT and CDR2 SNEGSKA (reference sequence). This CDR3 is built from 12 residues. Trimming took 5 bases from V and 1 from J; bases not matched to a gene: 1.

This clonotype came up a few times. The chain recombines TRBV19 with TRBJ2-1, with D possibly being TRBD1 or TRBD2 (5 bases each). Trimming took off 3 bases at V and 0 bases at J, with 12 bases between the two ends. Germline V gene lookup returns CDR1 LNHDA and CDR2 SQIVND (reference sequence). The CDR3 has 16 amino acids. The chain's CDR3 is CASSIRPGSSYNEQFF. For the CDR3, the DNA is TGTGCCAGTAGTATCCGTCCAGGGAGCTCCTACAATGAGCAGTTCTTC.

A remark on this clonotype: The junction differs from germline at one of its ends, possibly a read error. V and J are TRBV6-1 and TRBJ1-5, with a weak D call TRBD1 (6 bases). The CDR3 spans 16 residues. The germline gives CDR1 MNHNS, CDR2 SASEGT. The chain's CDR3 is CASSLEGGSGNQPQHF. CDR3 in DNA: TGCGCCAGCAGCCTTGAGGGGGGTTCGGGCAATCAGCCCCAGCATTTT.

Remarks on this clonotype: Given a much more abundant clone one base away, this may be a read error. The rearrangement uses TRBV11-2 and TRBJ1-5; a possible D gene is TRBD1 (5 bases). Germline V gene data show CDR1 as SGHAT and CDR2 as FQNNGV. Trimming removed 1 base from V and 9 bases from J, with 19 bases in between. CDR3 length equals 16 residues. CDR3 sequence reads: CASSLGGRGEVRPQHF. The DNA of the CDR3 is TGTGCCAGCAGCTTAGGGGGACGGGGGGAGGTCCGGCCCCAGCATTTT.